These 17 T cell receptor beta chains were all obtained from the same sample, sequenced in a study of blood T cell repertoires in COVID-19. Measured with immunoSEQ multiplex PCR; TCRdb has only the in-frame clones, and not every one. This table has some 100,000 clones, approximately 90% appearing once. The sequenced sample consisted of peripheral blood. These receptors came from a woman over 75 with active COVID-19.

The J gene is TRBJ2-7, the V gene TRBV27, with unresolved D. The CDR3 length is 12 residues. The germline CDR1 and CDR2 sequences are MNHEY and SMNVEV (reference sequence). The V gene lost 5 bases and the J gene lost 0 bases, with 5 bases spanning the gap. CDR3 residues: CASSPNSYEQYF. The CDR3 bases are TGTGCCAGCAGTCCAAACTCCTACGAGCAGTACTTC.

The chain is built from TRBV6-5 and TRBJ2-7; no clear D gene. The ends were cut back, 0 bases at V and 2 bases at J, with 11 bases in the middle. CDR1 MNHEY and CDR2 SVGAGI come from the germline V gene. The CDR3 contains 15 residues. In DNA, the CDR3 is TGTGCCAGCAGTTACTCGATGCGGCCCACCTACGAGCAGTACTTC. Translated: CASSYSMRPTYEQYF.

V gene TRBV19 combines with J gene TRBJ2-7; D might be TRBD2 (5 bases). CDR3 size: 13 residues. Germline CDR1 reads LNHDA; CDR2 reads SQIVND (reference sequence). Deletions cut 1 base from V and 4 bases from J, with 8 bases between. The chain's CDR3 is CASSIGKRYEQYF. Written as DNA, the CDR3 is TGTGCCAGTAGTATAGGTAAGCGGTACGAGCAGTACTTC.

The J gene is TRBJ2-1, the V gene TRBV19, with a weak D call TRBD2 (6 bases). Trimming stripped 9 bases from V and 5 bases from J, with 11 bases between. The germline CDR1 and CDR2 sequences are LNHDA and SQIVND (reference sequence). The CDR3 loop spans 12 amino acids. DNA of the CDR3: TGTGCCAGGACACTAGCCGACAATGAGCAGTTCTTC. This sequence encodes CARTLADNEQFF.

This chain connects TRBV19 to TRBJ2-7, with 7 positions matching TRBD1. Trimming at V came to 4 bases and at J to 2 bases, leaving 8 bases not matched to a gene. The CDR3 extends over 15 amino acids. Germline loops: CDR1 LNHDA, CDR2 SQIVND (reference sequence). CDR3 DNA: TGTGCCAGTAGTACCTTCTCGGGACAGCCCTACGAGCAGTACTTC. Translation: CASSTFSGQPYEQYF.

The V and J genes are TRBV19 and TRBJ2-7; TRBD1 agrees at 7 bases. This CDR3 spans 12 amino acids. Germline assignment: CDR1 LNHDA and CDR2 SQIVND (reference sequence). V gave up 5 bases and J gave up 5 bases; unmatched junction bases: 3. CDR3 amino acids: CASSPDRDEQYF. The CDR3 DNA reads TGTGCCAGTAGTCCCGACAGGGACGAGCAGTACTTC.

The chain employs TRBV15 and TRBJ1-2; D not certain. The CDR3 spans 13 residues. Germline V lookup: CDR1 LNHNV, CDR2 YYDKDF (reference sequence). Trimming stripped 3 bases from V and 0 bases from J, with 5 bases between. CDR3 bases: TGTGCCACCAGCAGCATAGCTAACTATGGCTACACCTTC. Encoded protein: CATSSIANYGYTF. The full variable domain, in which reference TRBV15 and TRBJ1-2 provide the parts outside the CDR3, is DAMVIQNPRYQVTQFGKPVTLSCSQTLNHNVMYWYQQKSSQAPKLLFHYYDKDFNNEADTPDNFQSRRPNTSFCFLDIRSPGLGDTAMYLCATSSIANYGYTFGSGTRLTVV.

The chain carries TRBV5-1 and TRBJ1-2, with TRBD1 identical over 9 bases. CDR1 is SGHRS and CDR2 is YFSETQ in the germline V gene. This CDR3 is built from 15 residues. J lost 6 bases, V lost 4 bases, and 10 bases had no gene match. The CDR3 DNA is TGCGCCAGCAGCGACTTCTCGGGGACAGGGAATGGCTACACCTTC. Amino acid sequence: CASSDFSGTGNGYTF.

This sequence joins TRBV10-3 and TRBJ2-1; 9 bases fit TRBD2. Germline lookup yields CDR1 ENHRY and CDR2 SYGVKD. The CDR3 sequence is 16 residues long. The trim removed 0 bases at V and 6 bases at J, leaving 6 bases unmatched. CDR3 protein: CAISESMLAGLNEQFF. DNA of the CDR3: TGTGCCATCAGTGAGTCCATGCTAGCGGGACTCAATGAGCAGTTCTTC.

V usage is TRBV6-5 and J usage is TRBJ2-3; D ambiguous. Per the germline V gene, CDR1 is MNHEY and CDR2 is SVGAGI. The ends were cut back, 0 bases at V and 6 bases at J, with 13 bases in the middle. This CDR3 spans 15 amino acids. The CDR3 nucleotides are TGTGCCAGCAGTTACTCGAGGAAAAAACTGGATACGCAGTATTTT. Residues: CASSYSRKKLDTQYF.

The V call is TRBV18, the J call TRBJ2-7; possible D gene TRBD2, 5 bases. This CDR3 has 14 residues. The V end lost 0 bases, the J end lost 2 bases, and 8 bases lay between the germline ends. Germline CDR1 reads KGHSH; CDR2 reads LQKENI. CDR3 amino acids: CASSPPYGAYEQYF. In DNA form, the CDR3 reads TGTGCCAGCTCACCACCGTACGGGGCCTACGAGCAGTACTTC. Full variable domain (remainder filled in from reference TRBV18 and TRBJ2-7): NAGVMQNPRHLVRRRGQEARLRCSPMKGHSHVYWYRQLPEEGLKFMVYLQKENIIDESGMPKERFSAEFPKEGPSILRIQQVVRGDSAAYFCASSPPYGAYEQYFGPGTRLTVT.

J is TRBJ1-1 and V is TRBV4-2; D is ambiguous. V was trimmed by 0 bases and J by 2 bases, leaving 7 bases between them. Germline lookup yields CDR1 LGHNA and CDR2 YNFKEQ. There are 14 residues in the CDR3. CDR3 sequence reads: CASSQDPYNTEAFF. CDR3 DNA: TGTGCCAGCAGCCAAGACCCCTATAACACTGAAGCTTTCTTT.

CDR3 coding DNA: TGTGCCAGCAGTGCGCTCACAGGGGGCTCTGAAGCTTTCTTT. Its translation: CASSALTGGSEAFF. The chain recombines TRBV27 with TRBJ1-1; 9 nucleotides match TRBD1. The CDR3 runs to 14 residues. CDR1 and CDR2 from the germline V gene are MNHEY and SMNVEV (reference sequence). With 5 bases clipped from V and 6 bases from J, the junction kept 7 bases outside the gene matches.

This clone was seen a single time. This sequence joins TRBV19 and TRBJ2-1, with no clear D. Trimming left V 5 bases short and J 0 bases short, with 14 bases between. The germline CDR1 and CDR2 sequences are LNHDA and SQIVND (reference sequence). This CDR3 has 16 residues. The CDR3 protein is CASSALRSGSYNEQFF. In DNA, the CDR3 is TGTGCCAGTAGTGCACTCCGCTCGGGCTCCTACAATGAGCAGTTCTTC.

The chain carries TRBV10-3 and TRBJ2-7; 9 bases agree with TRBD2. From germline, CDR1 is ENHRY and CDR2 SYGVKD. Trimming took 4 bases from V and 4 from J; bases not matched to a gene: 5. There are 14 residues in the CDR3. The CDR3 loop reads CAISGREGFYEQYF. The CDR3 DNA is TGTGCCATCAGTGGGCGGGAGGGATTTTACGAGCAGTACTTC.

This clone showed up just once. CDR3 in DNA: TGTGCCAGCAGCTTCTTGGGGACAGAAAGACAGACCCAGTACTTC. Translating it yields CASSFLGTERQTQYF. The V call is TRBV7-9, the J call TRBJ2-5; 7 bases are shared with TRBD1. There are 15 residues in the CDR3. The germline gives CDR1 SEHNR, CDR2 FQNEAQ (reference sequence). V shed 3 bases, J shed 6 bases, and the junction held 10 bases outside the gene matches.

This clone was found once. The CDR3 protein is CATSKELEQFF. The CDR3 DNA is TGTGCCACCAGCAAGGAGCTCGAGCAGTTCTTC. This chain connects TRBV15 to TRBJ2-1; D uncertain. CDR3 length equals 11 residues. CDR1 is LNHNV and CDR2 is YYDKDF in the germline V gene (reference sequence). V lost 4 bases and J 10 bases, leaving 8 bases between the germline ends.